The present T cell receptor (beta chain) was sequenced within a study of OX40 agonist ivuxolimab in advanced cancers. The overall study: Aged roughly 23 to 79 with a mean of approximately 60 years, they were under 85% male. Partial responses were seen in three patients, one with hepatocellular carcinoma and two with cutaneous melanoma.

The CDR3 spans 16 residues. Germline assignment: CDR1 KGHSH and CDR2 LQKENI. Trimming stripped 3 bases from V and 7 bases from J, with 19 bases between. On this clone itself: Its antigen is unknown.

Study-level results: Among expanded peripheral T cells, antigen specificity went undetermined. Expanded clones tended on average to be more numerous among CD8+ T cells than CD4+.

Sequenced by immunoSEQ multiplex PCR; TCRdb stores in-frame clones only, minus some. The table includes 67,000 or so clones, roughly nine tenths detected once. The gene calls are TRBV18 and TRBJ2-1; D is unclear. The TCR sequence derives from an adult with an advanced solid tumor such as melanoma, head and neck, liver or kidney cancer. The sequenced sample was CD4+ or CD8+ T cells sorted from blood, obtained in a trial of the OX40 agonist ivuxolimab. CDR3 sequence reads: CASSPTLNLAANEQFF. In DNA form, the CDR3 reads TGTGCCAGCTCACCGACACTCAACTTGGCGGCAAATGAGCAGTTCTTC.